This TCR beta chain came from a study of shared clonotypes between healthy human individuals. Study-wide background: A couple of female and three male donors aged 18 to 49 were enrolled. Each donor had three CD4 naive, three CD4 memory, two CD8 naive and one CD8 memory plate.

Libraries were prepared by immunoSEQ multiplex PCR; TCRdb keeps only in-frame clonotypes and omits some of them. The sample shows roughly 1,500,000 clones, about 98.5% of them seen only once. Of note for this clone: Its specificity is not known.

Regarding the study as a whole: Non-shared clonotypes showed lower generation probabilities than clonotypes common to all four donors. Naive subsets typically showed greater estimated richness than memory subsets.

Source material: naive CD4+ T cells sorted from blood. Subset of the sample: CD45RA+ positively selected. The origin of this receptor is a man younger than 40 in good health.

CDR3 residues: CASSRTSGQDEQFF. CDR3 DNA sequence: TGTGCCAGCTCGCGGACGTCAGGGCAAGATGAGCAGTTCTTC. The rearrangement uses TRBV18 and TRBJ2-1, with TRBD1 as a possible D gene (5 bases). The CDR3 extends over 14 amino acids. Trimming took 6 bases from V and 8 from J, leaving 17 bases between them. In germline, CDR1 is KGHSH, CDR2 LQKENI.